This T cell receptor (beta chain) was documented in a study of prognosis after radiotherapy for stage I lung cancer. Genomic DNA yielded TCR beta CDR3, amplified by two-round multiplex PCR. Round-one PCR had primers specific to each TRBV and TRBJ gene. In TCRdb, the multiplex PCR reads were re-called with MiXCR into one record per CDR3 protein. The sample holds 25,000 to 30,000 distinct CDR3 sequences, around 41% seen once. This clonotype appeared many times. This CDR3 region has 16 residues. Germline assignment: CDR1 SGHTS and CDR2 YDEGEE. V lost 4 bases to trimming and J lost 2 bases, with 18 bases between them.

The sequences come from PBMCs, collected before or after stereotactic body radiation therapy (not recorded which). The sequence was obtained from a donor over 45 with non-small cell lung cancer. This chain links TRBV5-8 with TRBJ1-2, with D unclear. The CDR3 sequence: CASSINFGSLNYGYTF. The CDR3 region has the DNA TGTGCCAGCAGCATAAACTTCGGGTCCTTGAACTATGGCTACACCTTC.